The clone carrying this TCR beta chain was seen only a few times. Antigen unknown. This entry belongs to a study of a mutant IDH1 vaccine in newly diagnosed glioma. Deletions cut 4 bases from V and 8 bases from J, with 12 bases between. CDR3 size: 13 residues. Germline CDR1 reads KGHSH; CDR2 reads LQKENI. This table comes from immunoSEQ multiplex PCR, and its TCRdb copy is limited to in-frame clones, with some not included. The sample has 30,000 to 35,000 clones, 50% to 60% seen once. The time point is: week 5, during vaccination. Each vaccine dose was 300 ug of mutant IDH1 20-mer peptide, with topical imiquimod.

J is TRBJ2-4 and V is TRBV18; TRBD2 is a possible D gene (5 bases). The TCR originated in a woman in her late teens or twenties with glioma. The material sequenced was PBMCs, taken from a glioma patient whose treatment included an IDH1 peptide vaccine. CDR3 DNA: TGTGCCAGCTCACTTCATGAGAGGGACATTCAGTACTTC. Encoded protein: CASSLHERDIQYF. The complete variable domain, with remaining parts taken from reference TRBV18 and TRBJ2-4, reads NAGVMQNPRHLVRRRGQEARLRCSPMKGHSHVYWYRQLPEEGLKFMVYLQKENIIDESGMPKERFSAEFPKEGPSILRIQQVVRGDSAAYFCASSLHERDIQYFGAGTRLSVL.